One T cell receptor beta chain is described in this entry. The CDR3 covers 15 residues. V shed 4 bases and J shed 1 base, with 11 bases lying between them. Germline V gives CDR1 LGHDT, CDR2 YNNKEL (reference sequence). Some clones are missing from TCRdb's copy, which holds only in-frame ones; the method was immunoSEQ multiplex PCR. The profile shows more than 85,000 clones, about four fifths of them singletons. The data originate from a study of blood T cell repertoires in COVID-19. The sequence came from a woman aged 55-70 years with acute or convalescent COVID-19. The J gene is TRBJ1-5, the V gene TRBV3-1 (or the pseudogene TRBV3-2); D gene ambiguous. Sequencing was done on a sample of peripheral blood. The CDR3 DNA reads TGTGCCAGCAGCCTTTCATCCGGGAGCAATCAGCCCCAGCATTTT. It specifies CASSLSSGSNQPQHF.